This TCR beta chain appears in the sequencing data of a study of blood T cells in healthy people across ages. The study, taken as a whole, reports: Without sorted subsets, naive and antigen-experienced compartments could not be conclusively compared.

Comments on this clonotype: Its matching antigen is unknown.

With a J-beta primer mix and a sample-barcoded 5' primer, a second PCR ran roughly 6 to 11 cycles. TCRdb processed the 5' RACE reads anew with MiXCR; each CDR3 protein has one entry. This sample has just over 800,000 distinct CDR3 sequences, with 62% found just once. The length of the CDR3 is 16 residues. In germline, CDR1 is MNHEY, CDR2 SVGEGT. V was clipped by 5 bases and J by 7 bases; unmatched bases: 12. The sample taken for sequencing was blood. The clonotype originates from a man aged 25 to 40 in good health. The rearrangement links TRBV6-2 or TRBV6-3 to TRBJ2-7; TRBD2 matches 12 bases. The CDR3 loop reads CASSGTSGLPLSEQYF. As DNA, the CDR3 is TGTGCCAGCAGTGGGACTAGCGGGCTCCCCCTGAGTGAGCAGTACTTC.